What follows are 18 T cell receptor beta chains derived from one specimen sequenced in a study of blood T cell repertoires in COVID-19. Only in-frame clones appear in the TCRdb table, and some are missing; sequencing was by immunoSEQ multiplex PCR. The sample has 150,000 to 200,000 clones; 80% to 95% are singletons. Sequences were obtained from peripheral blood. The source is a man aged 45-60 years with acute or convalescent COVID-19.

This chain connects TRBV3-1 (or the pseudogene TRBV3-2) to TRBJ2-2; 10 bases are shared with TRBD2. The V and J ends lost 1 base and 7 bases, in that order; junction bases with no gene match: 3. The CDR3 has 15 residues. Germline V gene sequence: CDR1 LGHDT, CDR2 YNNKEL (reference sequence). As DNA, the CDR3 is TGTGCCAGCAGCCAAGCAGCGGGAGGGGGCGGGGAGCTGTTTTTT. As protein: CASSQAAGGGGELFF.

V usage is TRBV18 and J usage is TRBJ2-1; D is undetermined. V lost 2 bases and J lost 6, with 11 bases in between. This CDR3 is built from 14 residues. CDR1 and CDR2 (germline): KGHSH, LQKENI. The CDR3 loop is CASSPIRNSNEQFF. In nucleotides, the CDR3 is TGTGCCAGCTCACCAATTCGGAACAGCAATGAGCAGTTCTTC.

The genes are TRBV6-5 and TRBJ1-5; unclear D gene. Looked up from germline, CDR1 is MNHEY and CDR2 is SVGAGI. The CDR3 consists of 15 residues. The ends were cut back, 3 bases at V and 2 bases at J, with 11 bases in the middle. In DNA form, the CDR3 reads TGTGCCAGCAGTTATTCCCAGTCTGGCAATCAGCCCCAGCATTTT. Encoded protein: CASSYSQSGNQPQHF.

The V and J genes are TRBV7-6 and TRBJ2-3, with 8 bases matching TRBD2. The CDR3 is 14 residues long. Germline V gene data show CDR1 as SGHVS and CDR2 as FNYEAQ. With 4 bases clipped from V and 6 bases from J, the junction kept 6 bases outside the gene matches. The CDR3 is CASSSPGGLDTQYF. The CDR3 DNA reads as TGTGCCAGCAGCTCTCCGGGAGGGCTGGATACGCAGTATTTT.

In DNA, the CDR3 is TGTGCCAGCAGCTTTTCCCAGGGGGAATACGAGCAGTACTTC. This sequence encodes CASSFSQGEYEQYF. V is TRBV11-2 and J is TRBJ2-7; 7 positions match TRBD1. With V trimmed by 3 bases and J by 4 bases, 6 bases remained unmatched. Germline CDR1 SGHAT, CDR2 FQNNGV. The CDR3 has 14 amino acids. The variable domain in full, with the rest retrieved from reference TRBV11-2 and TRBJ2-7, is EAGVAQSPRYKIIEKRQSVAFWCNPISGHATLYWYQQILGQGPKLLIQFQNNGVVDDSQLPKDRFSAERLKGVDSTLKIQPAKLEDSAVYLCASSFSQGEYEQYFGPGTRLTVT.

The J gene is TRBJ1-4, the V gene TRBV7-8, with 9 bases lining up with TRBD1. The J segment lost 6 bases and the V segment lost 3 bases, leaving 2 bases of the junction unmatched. The germline V gene encodes CDR1 SGHVS and CDR2 FQNEAQ. The CDR3 covers 14 residues. The CDR3 sequence: CASSLRQGDEKLFF. The CDR3 DNA reads TGTGCCAGCAGCTTGAGACAGGGGGATGAAAAACTGTTTTTT.

The V gene is TRBV12-1, the J gene TRBJ2-7; the table's TRBD1 call for D was not verified on the DNA. TRBV12-1 is flagged as a pseudogene. The CDR3 extends over 14 amino acids. This CDR3 reads CASSRGTVSYEQYF. Written as DNA, the CDR3 is TGTGCCAGCAGCCGAGGGACAGTCTCCTACGAGCAGTACTTC.

V is TRBV4-3 and J is TRBJ1-4, with 8 bases identical to TRBD1. The CDR3 loop spans 21 amino acids. Germline V gene data show CDR1 as LGHNA and CDR2 as YSLEER. With V trimmed by 0 bases and J by 0 bases, 15 bases remained unmatched. The CDR3 DNA sequence: TGCGCCAGCAGCCAAGATATGGTCTTGGGCAGGGGGCCTGCAACTAATGAAAAACTGTTTTTT. Translation: CASSQDMVLGRGPATNEKLFF.

The table lists this clone with a few counts. The chain couples TRBV7-9 to TRBJ1-1; possibly TRBD1 for D (6 bases). Trimming pared 3 bases from V and 10 bases from J, leaving 9 bases between. CDR1 is SEHNR, CDR2 FQNEAQ, per germline (reference sequence). The CDR3 extends over 11 amino acids. As DNA, the CDR3 is TGTGCCAGCAGCTTTACAGGGATAGCTTTCTTT. It codes for CASSFTGIAFF.

The CDR3 DNA sequence: TGTGCCAGCAGCGTAACTGGGGCTAGCGGGAGTAATGAGCAGTTCTTC. Its protein is CASSVTGASGSNEQFF. V and J are TRBV9 and TRBJ2-1, with 10 bases identical to TRBD2. V gave up 1 base and J gave up 7 bases; unmatched junction bases: 8. The CDR3 consists of 16 residues. CDR1 is SGDLS, CDR2 YYNGEE, per germline.

The V gene is TRBV5-1, the J gene TRBJ1-5; D gene ambiguous. The V end lost 4 bases, the J end lost 3 bases, and 8 bases lay between the germline ends. Per the germline V gene, CDR1 is SGHRS and CDR2 is YFSETQ. This CDR3 is built from 13 residues. CDR3: CASSQAPNQPQHF. The CDR3 nucleotides read TGCGCCAGCAGCCAGGCGCCCAATCAGCCCCAGCATTTT.

This clone showed up just once. The chain combines TRBV7-3 with TRBJ2-7; TRBD2 agrees at 9 bases. The V gene end was trimmed by 2 bases and the J gene end by 5 bases; junction bases not matched to a gene: 7. This CDR3 is built from 15 residues. Germline values: CDR1 SGHTA, CDR2 FQGTGA. The CDR3 bases are TGTGCCAGCAGCTTATTAGCGGGAGACCTCAACGAGCAGTACTTC. Translation: CASSLLAGDLNEQYF.

This clone was counted a few times. The chain recombines TRBV6-6 with TRBJ2-5; 7 bases are shared with TRBD1. CDR1 MNHNY and CDR2 SVGAGI come from the germline V gene (reference sequence). V lost 6 bases, J lost 4 bases, and 11 bases stayed unmatched. The CDR3 has 15 amino acids. The CDR3 nucleotides read TGTGCCAGCAGGCGACTACCGACAGGGTCAGAGACCCAGTACTTC. This translates into CASRRLPTGSETQYF.

The V gene is TRBV6-2 or TRBV6-3, the J gene TRBJ2-7; maybe TRBD1 (6 bases). The ends were cut back, 2 bases at V and 0 bases at J, with 8 bases in the middle. This CDR3 contains 14 residues. From germline, CDR1 is MNHEY and CDR2 SVGEGT. CDR3 DNA: TGTGCCAGCAGTTACCCGGACAGCTCCTACGAGCAGTACTTC. Its translation: CASSYPDSSYEQYF.

The chain uses TRBV7-8 and TRBJ1-3; TRBD1 is a possible D gene (5 bases). Trimming took 1 base from V and 3 from J, leaving 7 bases between them. There are 14 residues in the CDR3. Per germline, CDR1 SGHVS and CDR2 FQNEAQ. Here the CDR3 DNA reads TGTGCCAGCAGCTTAGTGACAGATGGAAACACCATATATTTT. The encoded protein is CASSLVTDGNTIYF.

V and J are TRBV3-1 (or the pseudogene TRBV3-2) and TRBJ2-5; 9 bases map to TRBD2. V dropped 2 bases and J dropped 5; count of bases not matched to a gene: 9. The CDR3 covers 16 residues. Germline loops: CDR1 LGHDT, CDR2 YNNKEL (reference sequence). The DNA of the CDR3 is TGTGCCAGCAGCCAACCCTTGGTCCTAGCGGGGGAGACCCAGTACTTC. Its translation is CASSQPLVLAGETQYF.

The V call is TRBV3-1 (or the pseudogene TRBV3-2), the J call TRBJ2-5; 14 bases align to TRBD2. Unmatched junction bases numbered 2, after V lost 2 bases and J lost 0 bases. Per the germline V gene, CDR1 is LGHDT and CDR2 is YNNKEL (reference sequence). CDR3 length equals 17 residues. CDR3 protein: CASSQWGLAGDQETQYF. Written as DNA, the CDR3 is TGTGCCAGCAGCCAATGGGGACTAGCGGGGGACCAAGAGACCCAGTACTTC.

V gene TRBV9 combines with J gene TRBJ2-2; D is possibly TRBD1 (6 bases). This CDR3 is 16 amino acids long. Trimming removed 0 bases at V and 0 bases at J, with 9 bases between. Germline V gene sequence: CDR1 SGDLS, CDR2 YYNGEE. CDR3 sequence: CASSVGHRANTGELFF. CDR3 DNA sequence: TGTGCCAGCAGCGTAGGGCACAGGGCGAACACCGGGGAGCTGTTTTTT. Full variable domain (remainder filled in from reference TRBV9 and TRBJ2-2): DSGVTQTPKHLITATGQRVTLRCSPRSGDLSVYWYQQSLDQGLQFLIQYYNGEERAKGNILERFSAQQFPDLHSELNLSSLELGDSALYFCASSVGHRANTGELFFGEGSRLTVL.